This T cell receptor (beta chain) was captured by sequencing in a study of identifying expanded T cells in peripheral blood. Study-level results: Over approximately two and four weeks, about 16 and 19 clones changed, versus approximately 1.1 between replicates.

Sequencing used immunoSEQ multiplex PCR; TCRdb keeps in-frame clones, though not all of them. The table has 85,000 to 120,000 clones, 88% seen once. On this clone: Its cognate antigen is unknown.

CDR3 length equals 16 residues. The V gene's germline CDR1 is LGHNA and CDR2 YSLEER. With 4 bases removed from V and 2 bases from J, the gap between germline ends came to 16 bases. Material for sequencing was blood. This receptor was obtained from a person between 18 and 70 years old in good health. V usage is TRBV4-3 and J usage is TRBJ2-3; a possible D gene is TRBD2 (7 bases). CDR3 region: CASSRDAGASTDTQYF. The CDR3 DNA sequence: TGCGCCAGCAGCCGAGATGCGGGGGCCTCCACAGATACGCAGTATTTT.